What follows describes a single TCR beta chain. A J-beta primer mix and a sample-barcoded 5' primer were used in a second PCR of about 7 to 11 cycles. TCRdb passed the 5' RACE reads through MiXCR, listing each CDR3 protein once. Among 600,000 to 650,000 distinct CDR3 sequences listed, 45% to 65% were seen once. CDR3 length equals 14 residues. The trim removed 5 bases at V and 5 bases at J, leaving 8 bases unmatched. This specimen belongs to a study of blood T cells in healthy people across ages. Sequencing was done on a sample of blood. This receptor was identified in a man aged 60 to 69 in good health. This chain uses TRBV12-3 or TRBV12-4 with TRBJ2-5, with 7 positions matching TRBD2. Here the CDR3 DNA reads TGTGCCAGCAGTAGCGGGGATTGGCGGGAGACCCAGTACTTC. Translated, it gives CASSSGDWRETQYF.